The present T cell receptor beta chain was sequenced within a study of post-analysis software for immune sequencing data. Findings of the study overall: Elevated frequency relative to controls characterized about 5 TRBV segments in patients, TRBV5-6, TRBV5-1 and TRBV20-1 among them.

About this clonotype itself: The antigen remains undetermined.

V lost 6 bases and J lost 4, with 15 bases in between. The CDR3 loop spans 14 amino acids. Included in the TCR beta cDNA libraries were unique molecular identifiers. Via MiXCR, TCRdb re-called the PCR reads, giving one row per CDR3 protein. Here the sample spans about 820,000 distinct CDR3 sequences, 53% being singletons. The clonotype was recovered from a girl aged 5-17 years with multiple sclerosis. This rearrangement joins TRBV12-3 or TRBV12-4 to TRBJ1-2, with a tentative D call TRBD1 (6 bases). The specimen was blood. CDR3 sequence: CASRTQDSFYGYTF. The CDR3 DNA reads as TGTGCCAGCAGAACCCAGGACAGCTTCTATGGCTACACCTTC.